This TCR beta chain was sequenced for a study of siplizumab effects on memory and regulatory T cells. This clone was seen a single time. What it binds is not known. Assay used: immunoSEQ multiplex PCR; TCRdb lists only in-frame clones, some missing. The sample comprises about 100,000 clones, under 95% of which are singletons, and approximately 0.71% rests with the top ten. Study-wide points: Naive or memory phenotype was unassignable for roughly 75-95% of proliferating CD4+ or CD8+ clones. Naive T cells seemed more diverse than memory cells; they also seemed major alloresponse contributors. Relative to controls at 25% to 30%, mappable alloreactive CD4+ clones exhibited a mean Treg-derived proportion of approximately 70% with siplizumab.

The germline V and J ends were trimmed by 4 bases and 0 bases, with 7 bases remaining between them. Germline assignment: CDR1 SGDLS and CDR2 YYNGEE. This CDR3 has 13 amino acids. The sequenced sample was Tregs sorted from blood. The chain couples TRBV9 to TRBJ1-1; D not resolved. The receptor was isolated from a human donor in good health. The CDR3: CASSPRVNTEAFF. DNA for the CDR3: TGTGCCAGCAGCCCCCGCGTGAACACTGAAGCTTTCTTT.